This T cell receptor (beta chain) comes out of a study of blood T cell repertoires in COVID-19. About the study: There were acute and convalescent COVID-19 samples, and they came from the United States, Italy and Spain.

Sequencing was performed with immunoSEQ multiplex PCR; in TCRdb, only in-frame clones are kept and a portion is missing. The sample lists just over 650,000 clones, 85% to 90% occurring once. The CDR3 has 14 amino acids. The V gene's germline CDR1 is LNHDA and CDR2 SQIVND (reference sequence). V trimming: 6 bases; J trimming: 4 bases; junction bases outside the gene matches: 8. The specimen was peripheral blood. This TCR was recovered from a woman between 18 and 29 years old with acute or convalescent COVID-19. The chain recombines TRBV19 with TRBJ1-2, with TRBD1 matching 7 bases. The DNA of the CDR3 is TGTGCCAGTAGCGCACGCAGGGACAGCTATGGCTACACCTTC. Encoded protein: CASSARRDSYGYTF.